The text below deals with one T cell receptor beta chain. Its antigen remains unidentified. 13 Jbeta primers and 60 Vbeta primers were used for the PCR. Sequencing used immunoSEQ multiplex PCR; TCRdb keeps in-frame clones, though not all of them. Here the sample spans 120,000 to 150,000 clones, approximately 70% being singletons. The CDR3 extends over 16 amino acids. The germline V gene has CDR1 MNHEY and CDR2 SMNVEV (reference sequence). V shed 6 bases, J shed 3 bases, and the junction held 11 bases outside the gene matches. The record originates from a study of cytomegalovirus exposure and HLA in healthy donors. Study results and caveats: Association of a missense DCLRE1C variant with TCR beta V- and J-gene trimming was reported in a later analysis.

This chain connects TRBV27 to TRBJ2-3; 8 nucleotides align to TRBD2. The sequenced sample consisted of PBMCs. This clonotype was sampled from a woman aged 60 to 75 in good health and CMV-seronegative. Here the CDR3 reads CASRGLGLAETDTQYF. The CDR3 DNA sequence: TGTGCCAGCAGAGGATTAGGACTAGCAGAAACAGATACGCAGTATTTT.